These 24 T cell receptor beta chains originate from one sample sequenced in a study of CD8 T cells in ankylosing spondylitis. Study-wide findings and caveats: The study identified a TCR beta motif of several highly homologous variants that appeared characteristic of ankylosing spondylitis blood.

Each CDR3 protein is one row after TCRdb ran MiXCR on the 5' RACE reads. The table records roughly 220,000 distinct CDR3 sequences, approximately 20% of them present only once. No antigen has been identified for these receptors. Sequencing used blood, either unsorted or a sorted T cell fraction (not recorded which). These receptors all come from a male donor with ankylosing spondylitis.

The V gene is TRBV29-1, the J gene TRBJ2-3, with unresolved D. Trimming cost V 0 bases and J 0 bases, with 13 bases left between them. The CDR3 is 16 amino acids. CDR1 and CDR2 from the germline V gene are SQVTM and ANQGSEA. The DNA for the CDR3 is TGCAGCGTTGAAGATTTTGGGGAAACTAGCACAGATACGCAGTATTTT. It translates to CSVEDFGETSTDTQYF.

CDR3 region: CASSTTGVSAGELFF. The CDR3 nucleotides read TGTGCCAGTAGTACGACAGGGGTTTCGGCCGGGGAGCTGTTTTTT. V and J are TRBV19 and TRBJ2-2; 8 positions agree with TRBD1. The V segment lost 4 bases and the J segment 6 bases; nucleotides outside the gene matches: 7. The CDR3 has 15 residues. Germline V CDR1 and CDR2: LNHDA, SQIVND (reference sequence).

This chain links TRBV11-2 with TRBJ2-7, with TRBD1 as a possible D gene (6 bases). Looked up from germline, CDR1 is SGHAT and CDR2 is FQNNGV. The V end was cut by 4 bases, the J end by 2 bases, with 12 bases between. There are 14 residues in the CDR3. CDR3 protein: CASSSGTLPYEQYF. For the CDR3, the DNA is TGTGCCAGCAGCTCGGGGACACTGCCCTACGAGCAGTACTTC.

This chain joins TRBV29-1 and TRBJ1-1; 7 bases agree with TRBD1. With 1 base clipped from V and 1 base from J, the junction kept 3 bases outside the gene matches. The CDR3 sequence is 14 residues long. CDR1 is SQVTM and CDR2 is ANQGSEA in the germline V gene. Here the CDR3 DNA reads TGCAGCGTTGAAGCGGCAGGGGGGAACACTGAAGCTTTCTTT. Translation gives CSVEAAGGNTEAFF.

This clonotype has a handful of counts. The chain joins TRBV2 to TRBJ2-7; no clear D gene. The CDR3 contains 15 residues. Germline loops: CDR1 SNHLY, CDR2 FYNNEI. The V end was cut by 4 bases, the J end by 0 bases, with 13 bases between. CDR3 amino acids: CASSGGVVSSYEQYF. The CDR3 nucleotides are TGTGCCAGCAGTGGTGGCGTGGTAAGCTCCTACGAGCAGTACTTC.

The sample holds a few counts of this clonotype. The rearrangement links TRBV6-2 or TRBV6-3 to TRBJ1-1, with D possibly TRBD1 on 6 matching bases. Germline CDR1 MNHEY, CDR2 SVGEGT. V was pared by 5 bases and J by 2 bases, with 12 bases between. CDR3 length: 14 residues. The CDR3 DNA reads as TGTGCCAGCAGTACCCACAGGGTTAACACTGAAGCTTTCTTT. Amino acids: CASSTHRVNTEAFF.

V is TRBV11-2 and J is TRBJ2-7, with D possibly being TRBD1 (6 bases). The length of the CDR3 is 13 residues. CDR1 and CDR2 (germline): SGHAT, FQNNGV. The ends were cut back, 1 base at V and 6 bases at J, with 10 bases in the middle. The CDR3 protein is CASSLVGGAEQYF. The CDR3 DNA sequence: TGTGCCAGCAGCTTAGTTGGGGGCGCCGAGCAGTACTTC.

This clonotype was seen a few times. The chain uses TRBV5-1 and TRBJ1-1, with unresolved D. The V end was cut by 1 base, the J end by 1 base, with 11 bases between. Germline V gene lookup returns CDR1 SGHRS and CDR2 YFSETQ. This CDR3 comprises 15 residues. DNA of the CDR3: TGCGCCAGCAGCTTGTCCGGCAGCCCGAACACTGAAGCTTTCTTT. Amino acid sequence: CASSLSGSPNTEAFF.

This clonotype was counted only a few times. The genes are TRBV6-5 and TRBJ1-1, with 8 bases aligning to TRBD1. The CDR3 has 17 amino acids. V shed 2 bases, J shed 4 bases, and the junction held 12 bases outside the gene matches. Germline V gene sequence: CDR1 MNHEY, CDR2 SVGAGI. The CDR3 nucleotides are TGTGCCAGCAGTTACGTGGGGATGGACAGGGCGGGCACTGAAGCTTTCTTT. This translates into CASSYVGMDRAGTEAFF.

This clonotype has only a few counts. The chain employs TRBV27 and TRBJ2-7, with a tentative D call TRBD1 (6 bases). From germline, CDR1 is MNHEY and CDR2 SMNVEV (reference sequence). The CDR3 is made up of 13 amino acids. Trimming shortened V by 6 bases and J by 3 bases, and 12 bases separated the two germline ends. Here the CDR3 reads CASSPRGIYEQYF. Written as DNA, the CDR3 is TGTGCCAGCAGCCCAAGGGGGATCTACGAGCAGTACTTC.

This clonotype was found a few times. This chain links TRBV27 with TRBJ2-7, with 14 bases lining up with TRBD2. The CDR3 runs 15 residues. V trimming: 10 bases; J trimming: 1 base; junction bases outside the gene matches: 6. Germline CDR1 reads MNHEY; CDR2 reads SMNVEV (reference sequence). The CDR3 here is CATGLAGGGSYEQYF. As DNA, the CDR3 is TGTGCCACCGGACTAGCGGGAGGAGGTTCCTACGAGCAGTACTTC.

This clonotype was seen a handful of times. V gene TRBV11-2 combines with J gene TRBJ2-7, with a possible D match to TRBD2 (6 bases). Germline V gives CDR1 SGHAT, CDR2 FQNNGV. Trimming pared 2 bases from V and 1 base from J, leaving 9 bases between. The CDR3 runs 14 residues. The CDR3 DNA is TGTGCCAGCAGCTTACTGGGGACTTCCTACGAGCAGTACTTC. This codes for CASSLLGTSYEQYF.

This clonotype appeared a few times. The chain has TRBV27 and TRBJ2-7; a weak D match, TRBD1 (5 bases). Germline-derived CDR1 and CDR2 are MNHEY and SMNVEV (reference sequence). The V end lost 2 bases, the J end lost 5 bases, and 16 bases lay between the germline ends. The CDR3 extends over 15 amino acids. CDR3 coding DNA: TGTGCCAGCAGTTTAAAAGCAGGGTTTTTCAACGAGCAGTACTTC. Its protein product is CASSLKAGFFNEQYF.

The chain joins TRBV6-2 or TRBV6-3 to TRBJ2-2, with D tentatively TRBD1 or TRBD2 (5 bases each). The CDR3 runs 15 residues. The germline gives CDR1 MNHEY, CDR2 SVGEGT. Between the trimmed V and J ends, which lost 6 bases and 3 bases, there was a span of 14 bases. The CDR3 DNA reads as TGTGCCAGCAGCAACGGGGACCGGGACACCGGGGAGCTGTTTTTT. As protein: CASSNGDRDTGELFF.

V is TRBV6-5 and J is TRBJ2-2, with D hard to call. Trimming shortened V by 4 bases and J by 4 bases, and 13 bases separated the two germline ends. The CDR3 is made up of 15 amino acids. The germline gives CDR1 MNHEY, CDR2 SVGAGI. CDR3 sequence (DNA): TGTGCCAGCAGTTGGACGTCCACCGGCACCGGGGAGCTGTTTTTT. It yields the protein CASSWTSTGTGELFF.

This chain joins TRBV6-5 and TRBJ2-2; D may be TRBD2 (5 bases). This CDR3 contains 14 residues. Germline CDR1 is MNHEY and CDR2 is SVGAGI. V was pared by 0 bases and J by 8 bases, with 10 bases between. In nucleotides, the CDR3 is TGTGCCAGCAGTTACTCGAAACGGGAAGGGGAGCTGTTTTTT. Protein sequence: CASSYSKREGELFF.

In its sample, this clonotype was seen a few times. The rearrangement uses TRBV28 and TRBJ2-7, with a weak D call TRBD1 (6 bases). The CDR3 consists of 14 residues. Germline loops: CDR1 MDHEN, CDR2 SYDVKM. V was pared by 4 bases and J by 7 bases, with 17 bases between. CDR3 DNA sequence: TGTGCCAGCAGTTCAACACAGGGCTCGGGGGAGCAGTACTTC. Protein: CASSSTQGSGEQYF.

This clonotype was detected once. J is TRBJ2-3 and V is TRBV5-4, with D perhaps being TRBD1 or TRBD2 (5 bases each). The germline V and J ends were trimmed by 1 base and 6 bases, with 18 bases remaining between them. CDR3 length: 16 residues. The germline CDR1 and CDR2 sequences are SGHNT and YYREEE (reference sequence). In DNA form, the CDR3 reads TGTGCCAGCAGCTTGCTCCGGGACCCCCTGAGCGATACGCAGTATTTT. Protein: CASSLLRDPLSDTQYF.

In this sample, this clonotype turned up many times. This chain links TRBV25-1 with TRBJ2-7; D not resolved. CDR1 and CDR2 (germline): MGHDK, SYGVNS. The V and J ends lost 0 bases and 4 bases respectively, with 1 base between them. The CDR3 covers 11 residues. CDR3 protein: CASSEYYEQYF. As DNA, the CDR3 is TGTGCCAGCAGTGAATATTACGAGCAGTACTTC.

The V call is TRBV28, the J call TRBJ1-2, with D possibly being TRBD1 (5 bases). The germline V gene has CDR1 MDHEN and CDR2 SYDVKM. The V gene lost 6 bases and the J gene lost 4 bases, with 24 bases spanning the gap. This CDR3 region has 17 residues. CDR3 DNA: TGTGCCAGCAGCCCCGGGACCTCCGACAGTCCCCTCTATGGCTACACCTTC. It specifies CASSPGTSDSPLYGYTF.

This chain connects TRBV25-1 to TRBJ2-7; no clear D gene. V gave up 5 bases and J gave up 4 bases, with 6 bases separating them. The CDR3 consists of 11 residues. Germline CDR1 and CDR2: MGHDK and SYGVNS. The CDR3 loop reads CASSLEYEQYF. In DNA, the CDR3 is TGTGCCAGCAGTTTGGAATACGAGCAGTACTTC.

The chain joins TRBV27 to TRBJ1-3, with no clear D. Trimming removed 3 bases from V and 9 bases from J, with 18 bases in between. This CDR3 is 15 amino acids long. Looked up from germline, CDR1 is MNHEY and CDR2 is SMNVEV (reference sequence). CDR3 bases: TGTGCCAGCAGTTTGTCGTACACCGGCTCTTCCACCATATATTTT. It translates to CASSLSYTGSSTIYF.

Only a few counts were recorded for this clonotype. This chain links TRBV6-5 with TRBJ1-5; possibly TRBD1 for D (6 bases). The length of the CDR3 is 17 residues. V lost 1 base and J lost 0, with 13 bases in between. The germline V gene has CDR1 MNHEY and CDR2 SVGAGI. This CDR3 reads CASSYWGADDSNQPQHF. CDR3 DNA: TGTGCCAGCAGTTACTGGGGGGCGGACGATAGCAATCAGCCCCAGCATTTT.

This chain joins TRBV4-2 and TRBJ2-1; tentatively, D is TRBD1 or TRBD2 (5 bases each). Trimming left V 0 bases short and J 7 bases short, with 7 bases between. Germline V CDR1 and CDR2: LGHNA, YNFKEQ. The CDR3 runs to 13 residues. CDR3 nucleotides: TGTGCCAGCAGCCAAGAAGGGACGAATGAGCAGTTCTTC. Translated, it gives CASSQEGTNEQFF.